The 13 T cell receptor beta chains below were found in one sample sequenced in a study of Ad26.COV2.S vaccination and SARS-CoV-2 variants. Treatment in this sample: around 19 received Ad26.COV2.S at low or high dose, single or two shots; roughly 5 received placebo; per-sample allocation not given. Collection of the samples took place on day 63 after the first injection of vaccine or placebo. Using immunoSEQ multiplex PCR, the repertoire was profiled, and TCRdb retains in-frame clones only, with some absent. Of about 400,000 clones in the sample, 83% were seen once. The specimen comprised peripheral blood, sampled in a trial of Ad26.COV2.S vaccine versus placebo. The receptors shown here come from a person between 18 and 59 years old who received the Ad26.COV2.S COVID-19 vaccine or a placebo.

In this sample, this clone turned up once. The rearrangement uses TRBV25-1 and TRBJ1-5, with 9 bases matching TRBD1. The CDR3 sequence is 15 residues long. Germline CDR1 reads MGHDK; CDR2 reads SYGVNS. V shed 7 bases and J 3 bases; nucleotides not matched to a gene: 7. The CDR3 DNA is TGTGCCAGCAACGCCCGGGACAGGGACAATCAGCCCCAGCATTTT. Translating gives CASNARDRDNQPQHF.

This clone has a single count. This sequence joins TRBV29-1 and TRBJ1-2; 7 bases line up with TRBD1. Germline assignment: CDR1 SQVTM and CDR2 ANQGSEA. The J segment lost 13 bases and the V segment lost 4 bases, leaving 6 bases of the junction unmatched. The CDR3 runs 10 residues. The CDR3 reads CSVGGTEATF. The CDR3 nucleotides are TGCAGCGTTGGGGGGACAGAGGCCACCTTC. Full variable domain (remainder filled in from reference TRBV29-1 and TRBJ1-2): SAVISQKPSRDICQRGTSLTIQCQVDSQVTMMFWYRQQPGQSLTLIATANQGSEATYESGFVIDKFPISRPNLTFSTLTVSNMSPEDSSIYLCSVGGTEATFGSGTRLTVV.

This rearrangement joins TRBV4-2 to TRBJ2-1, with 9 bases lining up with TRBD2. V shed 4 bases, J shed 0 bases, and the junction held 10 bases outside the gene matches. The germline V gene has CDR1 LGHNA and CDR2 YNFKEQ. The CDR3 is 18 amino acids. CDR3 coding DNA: TGTGCCAGCAGCCCGTACGCTAGCGGGACAAGCTCCTACAATGAGCAGTTCTTC. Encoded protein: CASSPYASGTSSYNEQFF.

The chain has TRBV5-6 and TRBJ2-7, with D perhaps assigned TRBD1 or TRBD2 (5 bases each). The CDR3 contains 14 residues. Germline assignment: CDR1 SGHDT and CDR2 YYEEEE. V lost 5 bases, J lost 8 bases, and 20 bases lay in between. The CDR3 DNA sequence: TGTGCCAGCAGTTTACAAGGGTCGGGGCACAAGCAGTACTTC. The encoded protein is CASSLQGSGHKQYF.

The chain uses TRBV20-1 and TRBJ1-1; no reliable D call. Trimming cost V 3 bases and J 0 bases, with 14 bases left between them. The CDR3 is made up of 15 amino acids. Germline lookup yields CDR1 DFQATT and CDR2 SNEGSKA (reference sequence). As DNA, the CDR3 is TGCAGTGCTAGTTCGTGGCAGTCGATGAACACTGAAGCTTTCTTT. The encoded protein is CSASSWQSMNTEAFF.

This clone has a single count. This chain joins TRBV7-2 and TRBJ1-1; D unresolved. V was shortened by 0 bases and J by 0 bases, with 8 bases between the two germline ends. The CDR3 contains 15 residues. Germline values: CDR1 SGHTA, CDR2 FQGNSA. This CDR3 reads CASSLAVGLNTEAFF. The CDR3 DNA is TGTGCCAGCAGCTTAGCGGTAGGGTTGAACACTGAAGCTTTCTTT.

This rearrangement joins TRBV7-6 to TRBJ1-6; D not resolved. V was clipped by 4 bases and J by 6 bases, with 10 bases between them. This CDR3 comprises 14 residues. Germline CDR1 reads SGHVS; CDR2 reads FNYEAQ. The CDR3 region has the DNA TGTGCCAGCAGCTCCGCTCTGGGTAATTCACCCCTCCACTTT. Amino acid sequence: CASSSALGNSPLHF.

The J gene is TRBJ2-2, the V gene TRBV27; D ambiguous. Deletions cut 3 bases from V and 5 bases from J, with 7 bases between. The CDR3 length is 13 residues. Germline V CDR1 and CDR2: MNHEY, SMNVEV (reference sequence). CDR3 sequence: CASSLVATGELFF. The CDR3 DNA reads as TGTGCCAGCAGTTTGGTCGCGACCGGGGAGCTGTTTTTT.

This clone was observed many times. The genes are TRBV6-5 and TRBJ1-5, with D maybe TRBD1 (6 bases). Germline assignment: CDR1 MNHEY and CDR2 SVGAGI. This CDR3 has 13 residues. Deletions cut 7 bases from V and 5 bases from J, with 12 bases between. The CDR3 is CASKWGRDQPQHF. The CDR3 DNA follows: TGTGCCAGCAAATGGGGGCGGGATCAGCCCCAGCATTTT.

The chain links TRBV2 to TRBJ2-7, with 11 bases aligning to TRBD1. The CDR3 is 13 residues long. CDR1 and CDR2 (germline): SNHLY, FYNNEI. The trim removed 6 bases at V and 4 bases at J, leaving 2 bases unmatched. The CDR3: CASSRDRGYEQYF. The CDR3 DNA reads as TGTGCCAGCAGCCGGGACAGGGGGTACGAGCAGTACTTC.

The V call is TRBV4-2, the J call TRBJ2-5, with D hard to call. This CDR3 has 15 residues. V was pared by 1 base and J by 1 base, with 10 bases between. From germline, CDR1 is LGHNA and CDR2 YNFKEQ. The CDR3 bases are TGTGCCAGCAGCCAAGTGGTGCAGCCCCAAGAGACCCAGTACTTC. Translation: CASSQVVQPQETQYF.

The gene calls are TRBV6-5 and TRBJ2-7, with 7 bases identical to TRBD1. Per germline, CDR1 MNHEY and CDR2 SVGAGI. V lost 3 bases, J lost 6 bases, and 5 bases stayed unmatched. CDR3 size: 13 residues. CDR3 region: CASSYRTGGEQYF. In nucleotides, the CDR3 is TGTGCCAGCAGTTATAGGACAGGCGGCGAGCAGTACTTC.

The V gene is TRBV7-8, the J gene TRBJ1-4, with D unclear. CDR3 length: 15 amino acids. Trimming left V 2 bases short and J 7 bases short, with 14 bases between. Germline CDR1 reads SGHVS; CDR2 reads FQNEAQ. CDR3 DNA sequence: TGTGCCAGCAGCTTATCTGGACCGCGTAGTGAAAAACTGTTTTTT. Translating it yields CASSLSGPRSEKLFF.